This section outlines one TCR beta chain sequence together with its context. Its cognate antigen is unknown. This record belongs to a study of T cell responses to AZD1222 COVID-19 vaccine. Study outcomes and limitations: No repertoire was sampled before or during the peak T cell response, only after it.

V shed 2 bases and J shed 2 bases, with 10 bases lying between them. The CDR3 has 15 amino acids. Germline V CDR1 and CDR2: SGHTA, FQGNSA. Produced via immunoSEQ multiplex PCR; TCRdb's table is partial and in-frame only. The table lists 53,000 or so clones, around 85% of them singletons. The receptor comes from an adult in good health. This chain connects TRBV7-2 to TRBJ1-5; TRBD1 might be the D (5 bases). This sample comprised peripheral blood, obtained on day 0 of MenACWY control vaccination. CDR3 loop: CASSLSGRGNQPQHF. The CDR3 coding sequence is TGTGCCAGCAGCTTATCAGGGCGAGGCAATCAGCCCCAGCATTTT.